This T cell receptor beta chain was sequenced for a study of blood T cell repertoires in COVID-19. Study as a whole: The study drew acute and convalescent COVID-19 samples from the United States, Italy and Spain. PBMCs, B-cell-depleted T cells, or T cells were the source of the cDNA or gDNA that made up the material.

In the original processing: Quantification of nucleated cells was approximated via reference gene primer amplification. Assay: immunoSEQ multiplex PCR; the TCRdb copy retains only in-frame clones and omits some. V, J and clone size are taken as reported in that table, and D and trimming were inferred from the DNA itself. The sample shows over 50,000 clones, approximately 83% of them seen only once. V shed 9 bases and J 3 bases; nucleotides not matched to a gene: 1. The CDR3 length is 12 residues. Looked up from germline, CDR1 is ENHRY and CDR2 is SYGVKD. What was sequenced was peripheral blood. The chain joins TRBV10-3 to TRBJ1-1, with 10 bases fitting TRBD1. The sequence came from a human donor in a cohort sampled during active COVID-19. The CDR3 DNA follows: TGTGCCATTGGACAGGGGGACACTGAAGCTTTCTTT. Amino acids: CAIGQGDTEAFF.